Following are 6 T cell receptor beta chains from one sample sequenced in a study of T-cell reconstitution after alpha-beta-depleted transplantation in children. Construction of the TCRbeta library involved unique molecular identifiers. Using its own MiXCR run on the PCR reads, TCRdb lists one record per CDR3 protein. The repertoire has 600,000 to 700,000 distinct CDR3 sequences, roughly 15% of them found once; the top ten carry 1.1%. The specimen was PBMCs from the stem cell graft donor, collected from the stem cell graft. The source of these receptors is a human donor who donated a stem cell graft to a child with acute myeloid leukemia.

This clonotype was detected many times. V and J are TRBV15 and TRBJ1-1; D is unclear. Germline values: CDR1 LNHNV, CDR2 YYDKDF (reference sequence). This CDR3 is built from 13 residues. V dropped 2 bases and J dropped 1 base, with 5 bases sitting between them. CDR3 protein: CATSRRQNTEAFF. CDR3 coding DNA: TGTGCCACCAGCAGACGACAGAACACTGAAGCTTTCTTT.

The chain employs TRBV7-9 and TRBJ1-2; possible D gene TRBD1, 5 bases. V was clipped by 5 bases and J by 5 bases, with 15 bases between them. Germline CDR1 reads SEHNR; CDR2 reads FQNEAQ (reference sequence). There are 14 residues in the CDR3. The CDR3 loop is CASSLEGLGYGYTF. The DNA of the CDR3 is TGTGCCAGCAGCCTGGAGGGGCTTGGGTATGGCTACACCTTC.

Notes on this clonotype: This sequence may be a read error, since a much larger clone differs from it by one base. This chain joins TRBV6-1 and TRBJ2-5; unclear D gene. The germline V gene has CDR1 MNHNS and CDR2 SASEGT. The CDR3 sequence is 14 residues long. The CDR3 bases are TGTTCCAGCAGCCCTCGTGGAGTTCTGGAGACCCAGTACTTC. This sequence encodes CSSSPRGVLETQYF.

The chain recombines TRBV7-3 with TRBJ2-7; TRBD2 agrees at 12 bases. Germline V CDR1 and CDR2: SGHTA, FQGTGA. The CDR3 has 15 residues. V shed 5 bases, J shed 3 bases, and the junction held 5 bases outside the gene matches. CDR3 bases: TGTGCCAGCAGCACTAGCGGGGGGACCAACTACGAGCAGTACTTC. This sequence encodes CASSTSGGTNYEQYF.

CDR3 protein: CASRETGGADGYTF. Here the CDR3 DNA reads TGTGCCAGCAGGGAGACAGGGGGCGCAGATGGCTACACCTTC. This sequence joins TRBV9 and TRBJ1-2; the match to TRBD1 covers 10 bases. J gave up 6 bases and V 5 bases, and 7 bases lay outside the gene matches. CDR1 is SGDLS and CDR2 is YYNGEE in the germline V gene. CDR3 size: 14 residues.

The V gene is TRBV6-2 or TRBV6-3, the J gene TRBJ2-5, with a possible D match to TRBD2 (5 bases). The CDR3 is 16 amino acids. V shed 7 bases and J shed 5 bases, with 23 bases lying between them. CDR1 MNHEY and CDR2 SVGEGT come from the germline V gene. As DNA, the CDR3 is TGTGCCAGCACCCCTTGGGAGTCTAACACCGAGGAGACCCAGTACTTC. It specifies CASTPWESNTEETQYF.